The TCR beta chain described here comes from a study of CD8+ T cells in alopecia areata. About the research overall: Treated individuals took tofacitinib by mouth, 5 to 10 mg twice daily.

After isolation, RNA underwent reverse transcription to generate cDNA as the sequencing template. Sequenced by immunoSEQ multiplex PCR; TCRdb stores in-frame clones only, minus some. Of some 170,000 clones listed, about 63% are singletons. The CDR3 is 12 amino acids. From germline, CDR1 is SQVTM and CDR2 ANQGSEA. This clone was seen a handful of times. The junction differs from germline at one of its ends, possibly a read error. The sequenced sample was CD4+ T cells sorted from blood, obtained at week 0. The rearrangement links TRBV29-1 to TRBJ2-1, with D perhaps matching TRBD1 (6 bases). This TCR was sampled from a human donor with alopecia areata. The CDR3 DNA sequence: TGCAGCGTTGGCAACCCGGGACAATCGTCCCTCTTC. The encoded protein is CSVGNPGQSSLF.